Detailed here is one T cell receptor (beta chain). The antigen it recognizes is unknown. Base qualities were left out, and no much larger clone turns up one base away. This specimen belongs to a study of OX40 agonist ivuxolimab in advanced cancers. Turning to the overall study: Ivuxolimab, which targeted the costimulatory receptor OX40 (CD134), was an agonistic, fully human IgG2 monoclonal antibody. Intravenous ivuxolimab was administered to patients every 2 weeks at six dose levels: 0.01, 0.1, 0.3, 1.5, 3 and 10 mg/kg. Of the approximately 53 patients in dose escalation, about 20 had hepatocellular carcinoma, about 15 had melanoma, 9 had renal cell carcinoma and 9 had head and neck cancer. A male proportion of approximately 83% and a mean age of approximately 62 years, ranging from about 20 to 80, were recorded for the dose-escalation cohort. Prior anti-PD-1, anti-PD-L1 or anti-CTLA-4 therapy was permitted, and less than 45% of dose-escalation patients had received checkpoint inhibitors. Partial responses occurred in three dose-escalation patients, of whom one had hepatocellular carcinoma and two had cutaneous melanoma. The purpose of peripheral TCRbeta sequencing was to test whether ivuxolimab changed TCR sequence diversity and led to clonal T-cell expansion. The paper reports the monotherapy dose-escalation portion (N of about 47 patients) of the phase I ivuxolimab trial.

The trial excluded patients who had a history of autoimmune disease or were on systemic immunosuppression. In every dose cohort, peripheral blood was drawn for TCR sequencing at baseline, cycle 4 day 1, and cycle 7 day 1. The samples were taken from a phase I, first-in-human, multicenter, open-label dose-escalation trial of ivuxolimab. Adults with locally advanced or metastatic melanoma, renal cell carcinoma, hepatocellular carcinoma or head and neck squamous cell carcinoma were enrolled in the trial. Before TCR sequencing, CD4+ T cells and CD8+ T cells from peripheral blood were sorted into separate populations. Reading from cysteine to phenylalanine, the CDR3 counts 14 amino acids. Left in the record is the CDR3 DNA by itself, 42 bases read in frame from the first base. CDR1 and CDR2 are drawn from the germline V gene: MNHEY, SVGAGI. V and J lose 6 bases and 4 bases, and a span of 12 bases separates them.

Beyond this particular receptor, the publication reports: Low levels of normalized T-cell clonal expansion were also seen in some patients who did not respond. After ivuxolimab, expanded clones were on average more numerous among CD8+ T cells than among CD4+ T cells. Antigen specificity was not determined for the clonally expanded peripheral T cells. At doses of 0.1 to 3.0 mg/kg, clonal expansion of both CD4+ and CD8+ T cells in blood was seen between baseline and week 6. In the 0.1-3.0 mg/kg groups, partial responders had among the lowest normalized peripheral clonal expansion, particularly in CD8+ T cells.

For sequencing of the TCRbeta CDR3 region, genomic DNA was extracted from the sorted cells. TCRbeta CDR3 regions were sequenced using the immunoSEQ Assay. TCRdb obtained this table from immuneACCESS and retained in-frame rearrangements with V and J assigned. These tables miss some clones; where compared with another copy, unresolved V genes account for less than half of the shortfall, and the remainder is unexplained. The table for this sample lists fewer than 60,000 clones; about nine tenths of them were counted only once. The ten top clones hold around an eighth of the sample. This chain joins TRBV6-5 to TRBJ2-2, and possibly TRBD2, on 7 matching bases. The sample was CD4+ or CD8+ T cells sorted from blood, taken in a trial of the OX40 agonist ivuxolimab. This clonotype was obtained from an adult with an advanced solid tumor such as melanoma, head and neck, liver or kidney cancer. The CDR3: CASRRGRATGELFF. The nucleotide sequence is given as TGTGCCAGCAGGCGGGGGCGGGCCACCGGGGAGCTGTTTTTT.